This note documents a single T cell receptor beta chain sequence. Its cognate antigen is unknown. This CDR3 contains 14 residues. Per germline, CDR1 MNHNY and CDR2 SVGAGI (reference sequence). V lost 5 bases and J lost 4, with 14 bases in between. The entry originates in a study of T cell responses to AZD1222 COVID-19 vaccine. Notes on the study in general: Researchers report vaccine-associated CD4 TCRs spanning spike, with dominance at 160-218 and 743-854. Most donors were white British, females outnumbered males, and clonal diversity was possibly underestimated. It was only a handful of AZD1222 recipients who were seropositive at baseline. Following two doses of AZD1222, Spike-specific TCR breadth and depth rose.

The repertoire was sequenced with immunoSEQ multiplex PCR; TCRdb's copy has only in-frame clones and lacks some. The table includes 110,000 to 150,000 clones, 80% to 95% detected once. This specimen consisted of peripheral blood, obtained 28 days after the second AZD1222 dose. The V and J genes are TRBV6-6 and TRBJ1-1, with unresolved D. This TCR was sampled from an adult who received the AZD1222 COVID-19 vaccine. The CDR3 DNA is TGTGCCAGCAGTAAACGGGATTTGAGCACTGAAGCTTTCTTT. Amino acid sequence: CASSKRDLSTEAFF.